The TCR beta chain under discussion was sequenced for a study of a mutant IDH1 vaccine in newly diagnosed glioma. The wider study: Before enrollment, patients got radiotherapy alone, temozolomide alone, or mostly the combination. Visit V12 was conducted at week 35 as the safety follow-up. Visit V13 came later, at week 47. Notes on the study in general: Top peripheral T cell clonotype shifts appeared unrelated to pseudoprogression.

Data came from immunoSEQ multiplex PCR; TCRdb stores just in-frame clones and leaves some out. The sample lists roughly 86,000 clones; just under 90% were seen once. V was shortened by 8 bases and J by 3 bases, with 17 bases between the two germline ends. Germline CDR1 is MDHEN and CDR2 is SYDVKM. CDR3 length: 14 amino acids. A word on this clone: No antigen is known for it.

The time point: week 47, end of study. Every vaccine dose comprised 300 ug of mutant IDH1 20-mer peptide plus topical imiquimod. This chain uses TRBV28 with TRBJ2-7; D assignment may be TRBD1 or TRBD2 (6 bases each). The sequence came from a woman between 50 and 59 years old with glioma. Specimen: PBMCs, collected from a glioma patient whose treatment included an IDH1 peptide vaccine. The CDR3 DNA is TGTGCCAGCGGTGAGGGGGGACCTCTCTACGAGCAGTACTTC. Residues: CASGEGGPLYEQYF.